These T cell receptor beta chains were read from a single sample in a study of OX40 agonist ivuxolimab in advanced cancers. Measured with immunoSEQ multiplex PCR; TCRdb has only the in-frame clones, and not every one. This sample has some 82,000 clones, with 80% to 90% found just once. The source was CD4+ or CD8+ T cells sorted from blood, collected in a trial of the OX40 agonist ivuxolimab. The receptors originated from an adult with an advanced solid tumor such as melanoma, head and neck, liver or kidney cancer. The CDR3 runs from the conserved cysteine through the conserved F or W. The order of the fields is D gene, clone size, V gene, J gene, CDR3 DNA, CDR3 protein. The D gene is left open where the match is weak. Rows may omit the clone size; those that give it use once, few, many or a size class.

D gene: TRBD2
clone size: -
V gene: TRBV28
J gene: TRBJ2-3
CDR3 DNA: TGTGCCAGCAGTTTATTGAGCGGGACTAGCACAGATACGCAGTATTTT
CDR3 protein: CASSLLSGTSTDTQYF

D gene: TRBD1
clone size: -
V gene: TRBV10-3
J gene: TRBJ2-1
CDR3 DNA: TGTGCCATCGGTAGGACAGGGGGTTACAATGAGCAGTTCTTC
CDR3 protein: CAIGRTGGYNEQFF

D gene: -
clone size: few
V gene: TRBV28
J gene: TRBJ2-5
CDR3 DNA: TGTGCCAGCAGCAAAGACACATTAGAGACCCAGTACTTC
CDR3 protein: CASSKDTLETQYF

D gene: -
clone size: -
V gene: TRBV19
J gene: TRBJ2-1
CDR3 DNA: TGTGCCAGTAGTAGAGGGCCTTACAATGAGCAGTTCTTC
CDR3 protein: CASSRGPYNEQFF

D gene: TRBD1
clone size: -
V gene: TRBV7-3
J gene: TRBJ2-4
CDR3 DNA: TGTGCCAGCAGCTCGACAGGGGTCGGGGAAAACATTCAGTACTTC
CDR3 protein: CASSSTGVGENIQYF

D gene: -
clone size: -
V gene: TRBV4-3
J gene: TRBJ2-6
CDR3 DNA: TGCGCCAGCAGCCGACTGGGGGCTGGGGCCAACGTCCTGACTTTC
CDR3 protein: CASSRLGAGANVLTF

D gene: -
clone size: -
V gene: TRBV30
J gene: TRBJ2-1
CDR3 DNA: TGTGCCTGGAATGGGGTTACCTACAATGAGCAGTTCTTC
CDR3 protein: CAWNGVTYNEQFF

D gene: -
clone size: -
V gene: TRBV6-6
J gene: TRBJ2-5
CDR3 DNA: TGTGCCAGCAGTACCTCGGTCACCCAGTACTTC
CDR3 protein: CASSTSVTQYF

D gene: -
clone size: -
V gene: TRBV28
J gene: TRBJ1-1
CDR3 DNA: TGTGCCTCCTTAAACATAAGGAACACTGAAGCTTTCTTT
CDR3 protein: CASLNIRNTEAFF

D gene: TRBD1
clone size: -
V gene: TRBV6-6
J gene: TRBJ1-4
CDR3 DNA: TGTGCCAGCAAGCCCAGGGGGCCATCTAATGAAAAACTGTTTTTT
CDR3 protein: CASKPRGPSNEKLFF

D gene: -
clone size: -
V gene: TRBV4-3
J gene: TRBJ2-7
CDR3 DNA: TGCGCCAGCAGCCAAGAGCTGAGCTACGAGCAGTACTTC
CDR3 protein: CASSQELSYEQYF

D gene: TRBD2
clone size: -
V gene: TRBV30
J gene: TRBJ2-1
CDR3 DNA: TGTGCCTGGGGAGTTACTAGCGGGAGCAATGAGCAGTTCTTC
CDR3 protein: CAWGVTSGSNEQFF

D gene: TRBD1
clone size: -
V gene: TRBV6-6
J gene: TRBJ2-7
CDR3 DNA: TGTGCCAGCAGCCGAGGACAGGACTACGAGCAGTACTTC
CDR3 protein: CASSRGQDYEQYF

D gene: -
clone size: -
V gene: TRBV30
J gene: TRBJ2-1
CDR3 DNA: TGTGCCTGGAAAGGGTCCCCCGACAGGAGCTCCTACAATGAGCAGTTCTTC
CDR3 protein: CAWKGSPDRSSYNEQFF

D gene: TRBD2
clone size: -
V gene: TRBV5-1
J gene: TRBJ2-1
CDR3 DNA: TGCGCCAGCAGCCGATCTAGCGGGAGCAACAATGAGCAGTTCTTC
CDR3 protein: CASSRSSGSNNEQFF

D gene: -
clone size: -
V gene: TRBV2
J gene: TRBJ1-6
CDR3 DNA: TGTGCCAGCAGTGGGGGGGCTGGGCAATCACCCCTCCACTTT
CDR3 protein: CASSGGAGQSPLHF

D gene: -
clone size: -
V gene: TRBV27
J gene: TRBJ2-5
CDR3 DNA: TGTGCCAGCAGTTCCGGGGCAGGAGGGGGGCAAGAGACCCAGTACTTC
CDR3 protein: CASSSGAGGGQETQYF

D gene: -
clone size: -
V gene: TRBV2
J gene: TRBJ2-3
CDR3 DNA: TGTGCCAGCAGTGAAAGGCAACCTAGCACAGATACGCAGTATTTT
CDR3 protein: CASSERQPSTDTQYF

D gene: TRBD2
clone size: -
V gene: TRBV7-3
J gene: TRBJ2-5
CDR3 DNA: TGTGCCAGCAGCCTTACTAGCGCGGGGGAGACCCAGTACTTC
CDR3 protein: CASSLTSAGETQYF

D gene: -
clone size: -
V gene: TRBV7-2
J gene: TRBJ2-1
CDR3 DNA: TGTGCCAGCAGCTTAGTTTCAACTACCCGGAATGAGCAGTTCTTC
CDR3 protein: CASSLVSTTRNEQFF

D gene: -
clone size: -
V gene: TRBV5-1
J gene: TRBJ2-7
CDR3 DNA: TGCGCCAGCAGCTTAGCGAGGGGGAGGGCCAGCGAGCAGTACTTC
CDR3 protein: CASSLARGRASEQYF

D gene: -
clone size: -
V gene: TRBV7-2
J gene: TRBJ2-1
CDR3 DNA: TGTGCCAGCAGAACAGCGGACCCCTACAATGAGCAGTTCTTC
CDR3 protein: CASRTADPYNEQFF

D gene: -
clone size: -
V gene: TRBV7-3
J gene: TRBJ2-1
CDR3 DNA: TGTGCCAGCAGCCCCGGGAATGAGCAGTTCTTC
CDR3 protein: CASSPGNEQFF

D gene: -
clone size: -
V gene: TRBV7-9
J gene: TRBJ2-3
CDR3 DNA: TGTGCCAGCAGCTTAGGATGGGACACTAGAGTCACAGATACGCAGTATTTT
CDR3 protein: CASSLGWDTRVTDTQYF

D gene: -
clone size: -
V gene: TRBV6-4
J gene: TRBJ2-1
CDR3 DNA: TGTGCCAGCAGCAGCGGGCCCCACAATGAGCAGTTCTTC
CDR3 protein: CASSSGPHNEQFF

D gene: TRBD1
clone size: -
V gene: TRBV6-5
J gene: TRBJ2-7
CDR3 DNA: TGTGCCAGCAATCCGGGACAGGAGTACTACGAGCAGTACTTC
CDR3 protein: CASNPGQEYYEQYF

D gene: -
clone size: once
V gene: TRBV30
J gene: TRBJ2-6
CDR3 DNA: TGTGCCTGGAGTGTACGGGGGACTGGGGCCAACGTCCTGACTTTC
CDR3 protein: CAWSVRGTGANVLTF

D gene: TRBD2
clone size: -
V gene: TRBV6-5
J gene: TRBJ2-7
CDR3 DNA: TGTGCCAGCAGCCTTCAGACTAGCGGGAGGGATGAGCAGTACTTC
CDR3 protein: CASSLQTSGRDEQYF

D gene: TRBD1
clone size: -
V gene: TRBV7-2
J gene: TRBJ1-2
CDR3 DNA: TGTGCCAGCAGCTTACTGGGACAGGGGTCTGGCTACACCTTC
CDR3 protein: CASSLLGQGSGYTF

D gene: -
clone size: -
V gene: TRBV9
J gene: TRBJ2-5
CDR3 DNA: TGTGCCAGCAGTCCGGACCTTCCTCCGGAGACCCAGTACTTC
CDR3 protein: CASSPDLPPETQYF

D gene: TRBD2
clone size: -
V gene: TRBV19
J gene: TRBJ2-4
CDR3 DNA: TGTGCCAGTAGTTTGCTAGCGGGGCTGGCCAAAAACATTCAGTACTTC
CDR3 protein: CASSLLAGLAKNIQYF

D gene: TRBD1
clone size: -
V gene: TRBV28
J gene: TRBJ1-1
CDR3 DNA: TGTGCCAGCAGCGACGACAGGGGTGACACTGAAGCTTTCTTT
CDR3 protein: CASSDDRGDTEAFF

D gene: -
clone size: -
V gene: TRBV7-2
J gene: TRBJ1-5
CDR3 DNA: TGTGCCAGCAGCTTCGGGGTGGGGAATCAGCCCCAGCATTTT
CDR3 protein: CASSFGVGNQPQHF

D gene: -
clone size: many
V gene: TRBV27
J gene: TRBJ1-1
CDR3 DNA: TGTGCCAGCAGTCCGCTCGGGGCGTGGGGGAACACTGAAGCTTTCTTT
CDR3 protein: CASSPLGAWGNTEAFF

D gene: TRBD2
clone size: -
V gene: TRBV7-2
J gene: TRBJ2-3
CDR3 DNA: TGTGCCAGCAGCCCCCTTACTAGCGGGGCATTTAATACGCAGTATTTT
CDR3 protein: CASSPLTSGAFNTQYF